A single sample gave rise to the 21 T cell receptor beta chains below, sequenced in a study of T cell responses to AZD1222 COVID-19 vaccine. The table came from immunoSEQ multiplex PCR; TCRdb's copy has only in-frame clones and leaves some out. Among over 120,000 clones, 80% to 95% were seen once, and the ten largest hold around 3.3%. Sample: peripheral blood, taken 28 days after the second AZD1222 dose. Receptor source: an adult who received the AZD1222 COVID-19 vaccine.

This chain uses TRBV7-8 with TRBJ1-6; no reliable D call. Germline V CDR1 and CDR2: SGHVS, FQNEAQ. The CDR3 extends over 13 amino acids. V gave up 4 bases and J gave up 9 bases, with 10 bases separating them. The CDR3 nucleotides are TGTGCCAGCAGCTCGGACTTAATTTCACCCCTCCACTTT. It specifies CASSSDLISPLHF.

V gene TRBV7-2 combines with J gene TRBJ2-5, with D possibly called TRBD1 or TRBD2 (6 bases each). Germline-derived CDR1 and CDR2 are SGHTA and FQGNSA. V shed 2 bases and J shed 5 bases, with 21 bases lying between them. The CDR3 is made up of 17 amino acids. The CDR3 protein is CASSLLGGRGREETQYF. In nucleotides, the CDR3 is TGTGCCAGCAGCTTACTGGGGGGCAGGGGAAGGGAGGAGACCCAGTACTTC.

V usage is TRBV7-9 and J usage is TRBJ2-1; 7 positions agree with TRBD2. CDR1 is SEHNR and CDR2 is FQNEAQ in the germline V gene (reference sequence). The length of the CDR3 is 18 residues. V was clipped by 4 bases and J by 2 bases; unmatched bases: 14. The CDR3 coding sequence is TGTGCCAGCAGCTCGAGCTTGGGTGGCGGGAGCACCTACAATGAGCAGTTCTTC. Its protein product is CASSSSLGGGSTYNEQFF.

The V and J genes are TRBV5-1 and TRBJ2-3, with D maybe TRBD2 (6 bases). Trimming left V 0 bases short and J 5 bases short, with 10 bases between. The CDR3 totals 14 residues. Germline loops: CDR1 SGHRS, CDR2 YFSETQ. CDR3 residues: CASSLALAQDTQYF. The CDR3 DNA reads TGCGCCAGCAGCTTGGCGCTAGCGCAAGATACGCAGTATTTT.

The chain recombines TRBV28 with TRBJ2-7; TRBD2 is a possible D gene (5 bases). Germline V CDR1 and CDR2: MDHEN, SYDVKM. The germline V and J ends were trimmed by 6 bases and 3 bases, with 15 bases remaining between them. This CDR3 comprises 14 residues. Written as DNA, the CDR3 is TGTGCCAGCAGAAGGGCTAGAGGGATCTACGAGCAGTACTTC. Translation: CASRRARGIYEQYF.

The chain employs TRBV5-1 and TRBJ1-2; TRBD1 is a possible D gene (5 bases). The CDR3 spans 15 residues. Germline V gene data show CDR1 as SGHRS and CDR2 as YFSETQ. Between the trimmed V and J ends, which lost 0 bases and 8 bases, there was a span of 17 bases. The CDR3 DNA follows: TGCGCCAGCAGCTTGGCTGGACACTCCCTCCCCGGCTACACCTTC. As protein: CASSLAGHSLPGYTF. Filled out from reference TRBV5-1 and TRBJ1-2, the complete variable domain reads KAGVTQTPRYLIKTRGQQVTLSCSPISGHRSVSWYQQTPGQGLQFLFEYFSETQRNKGNFPGRFSGRQFSNSRSEMNVSTLELGDSALYLCASSLAGHSLPGYTFGSGTRLTVV.

The chain has TRBV7-6 and TRBJ2-2; 9 positions agree with TRBD2. J was trimmed by 7 bases and V by 7 bases; bases with no gene match: 10. The CDR3 has 15 amino acids. CDR1 and CDR2 from the germline V gene are SGHVS and FNYEAQ. DNA for the CDR3: TGTGCCAGCAACCGGCTAGCGGGAAATTTCGGGGAGCTGTTTTTT. Protein product: CASNRLAGNFGELFF.

The genes are TRBV5-1 and TRBJ1-4; D not resolved. V was clipped by 4 bases and J by 8 bases, with 18 bases between them. Germline CDR1 is SGHRS and CDR2 is YFSETQ. This CDR3 is 15 amino acids long. DNA of the CDR3: TGCGCCAGCAGCCACGGCCGCGTAGGAGGCGAAAAACTGTTTTTT. It encodes CASSHGRVGGEKLFF. The variable domain in full, completed from reference TRBV5-1 and TRBJ1-4, reads KAGVTQTPRYLIKTRGQQVTLSCSPISGHRSVSWYQQTPGQGLQFLFEYFSETQRNKGNFPGRFSGRQFSNSRSEMNVSTLELGDSALYLCASSHGRVGGEKLFFGSGTQLSVL.

The V and J genes are TRBV11-2 and TRBJ1-4; D is ambiguous. There are 14 residues in the CDR3. V dropped 0 bases and J dropped 8 bases, with 10 bases sitting between them. CDR1 is SGHAT and CDR2 is FQNNGV in the germline V gene. CDR3 region: CASSLDGLMEKLFF. CDR3 coding DNA: TGTGCCAGCAGCTTAGATGGGCTGATGGAAAAACTGTTTTTT.

The sample holds one count of this clone. V and J are TRBV15 and TRBJ1-4; D unclear. Germline assignment: CDR1 LNHNV and CDR2 YYDKDF (reference sequence). The length of the CDR3 is 15 residues. Trimming pared 0 bases from V and 3 bases from J, leaving 8 bases between. DNA for the CDR3: TGTGCCACCAGCAGAGACGAAGGGTCTAATGAAAAACTGTTTTTT. Translating it yields CATSRDEGSNEKLFF.

The genes are TRBV6-2 or TRBV6-3 and TRBJ2-4; 15 bases line up with TRBD2. The CDR3 runs to 17 residues. The ends lost 6 bases at V and 2 bases at J; junction bases unmatched: 5. Germline assignment: CDR1 MNHEY and CDR2 SVGEGT. The CDR3 region is CASSGGLAGGTKNIQYF. The DNA for the CDR3 is TGTGCCAGCAGCGGGGGACTAGCGGGAGGCACCAAAAACATTCAGTACTTC.

The rearrangement joins TRBV9 to TRBJ1-1; 7 bases are shared with TRBD1. Germline CDR1 is SGDLS and CDR2 is YYNGEE. The CDR3 is 15 residues long. J lost 1 base, V lost 0 bases, and 3 bases had no gene match. DNA for the CDR3: TGTGCCAGCAGCGTAGGTAACAGGGGGAACACTGAAGCTTTCTTT. It yields the protein CASSVGNRGNTEAFF.

The chain links TRBV7-9 to TRBJ2-7, with 14 nucleotides matching TRBD2. The trim removed 5 bases at V and 3 bases at J, leaving 6 bases unmatched. This CDR3 is built from 16 residues. CDR1 and CDR2 from the germline V gene are SEHNR and FQNEAQ (reference sequence). The CDR3: CASSAGLAGGVYEQYF. The CDR3 nucleotides are TGTGCCAGCAGCGCCGGACTAGCGGGAGGTGTCTACGAGCAGTACTTC.

The chain joins TRBV5-6 to TRBJ2-2; D gene uncertain. The CDR3 runs 15 residues. Trimming took 1 base from V and 1 from J, leaving 8 bases between them. Germline V gene sequence: CDR1 SGHDT, CDR2 YYEEEE. Here the CDR3 reads CASSLFSRNTGELFF. DNA for the CDR3: TGTGCCAGCAGCTTGTTCAGCAGGAACACCGGGGAGCTGTTTTTT.

The chain uses TRBV29-1 and TRBJ1-1, with 7 positions matching TRBD1. The junction had 9 bases not matched to a gene; V was cut back by 4 bases and J by 4 bases. This CDR3 is built from 14 residues. Germline V gene sequence: CDR1 SQVTM, CDR2 ANQGSEA. The DNA for the CDR3 is TGCAGCGTTGGCCGCTTGACAGGGAGCACTGAAGCTTTCTTT. The encoded protein is CSVGRLTGSTEAFF.

The V and J genes are TRBV19 and TRBJ1-1; D gene unclear. The CDR3 has 13 amino acids. The V end lost 3 bases, the J end lost 2 bases, and 7 bases lay between the germline ends. CDR1 LNHDA and CDR2 SQIVND come from the germline V gene (reference sequence). The chain's CDR3 is CASSITPNTEAFF. The CDR3 region has the DNA TGTGCCAGTAGTATTACACCAAACACTGAAGCTTTCTTT.

Note on this clone: Other DNA sequences in this sample translate to the same CDR3. J is TRBJ1-1 and V is TRBV7-3; weak D call: TRBD1 (5 bases). The CDR3 length is 13 residues. V was trimmed by 4 bases and J by 1 base, leaving 7 bases between them. Germline CDR1 is SGHTA and CDR2 is FQGTGA. The CDR3 nucleotides read TGTGCCAGCAGCTCACAGGAGAACACTGAAGCTTTCTTT. Translating it yields CASSSQENTEAFF.

V usage is TRBV27 and J usage is TRBJ1-2; 9 positions match TRBD1. The V segment lost 5 bases and the J segment 1 base; nucleotides outside the gene matches: 5. The CDR3 runs 15 residues. CDR1 is MNHEY, CDR2 SMNVEV, per germline (reference sequence). The CDR3 here is CASSPGQGINYGYTF. The CDR3 nucleotides read TGTGCCAGCAGTCCGGGACAGGGTATTAACTATGGCTACACCTTC.

V is TRBV19 and J is TRBJ1-3; tentatively, D is TRBD1 (6 bases). V was shortened by 6 bases and J by 0 bases, with 15 bases between the two germline ends. The CDR3 covers 16 residues. Germline loops: CDR1 LNHDA, CDR2 SQIVND (reference sequence). Here the CDR3 reads CASSPRRDTSGNTIYF. The CDR3 DNA is TGTGCCAGTAGCCCCAGGAGGGACACCTCTGGAAACACCATATATTTT.

V and J are TRBV5-1 and TRBJ2-1; TRBD1 matches at 9 bases. V shed 1 base, J shed 4 bases, and the junction held 6 bases outside the gene matches. In germline, CDR1 is SGHRS, CDR2 YFSETQ. The CDR3 has 16 amino acids. The CDR3 is CASSLINRGQYNEQFF. In nucleotides, the CDR3 is TGCGCCAGCAGCTTGATAAACAGGGGGCAGTACAATGAGCAGTTCTTC.

The rearrangement links TRBV28 to TRBJ2-4, with a weak D call TRBD1 (5 bases). Trimming took 3 bases from V and 0 from J, leaving 12 bases between them. CDR1 is MDHEN, CDR2 SYDVKM, per germline. This CDR3 region has 16 residues. CDR3 sequence (DNA): TGTGCCAGCAGTTTTCCGCAGGGTTTAGCCAAAAACATTCAGTACTTC. This translates into CASSFPQGLAKNIQYF.